The rows below give T cell receptor beta chains drawn from one sample of a study of CD8+ T cells in alopecia areata. Measured with immunoSEQ multiplex PCR; TCRdb has only the in-frame clones, and not every one. The table includes some 120,000 clones, around three fifths detected once. The source material was CD8+ T cells sorted from blood, sampled at week 24, from a patient treated with tofacitinib. The receptors stem from a human donor with alopecia areata. Both conserved end residues are part of each CDR3.

j_call v_call cdr3_aa
TRBJ2-1 TRBV5-6 CASSYKNDEQFF
TRBJ2-1 TRBV2 CASSGDRRTSSNEQFF
TRBJ1-5 TRBV7-9 CASSRGRGGQPQHF
TRBJ2-7 TRBV13 CASSLEAGDYEQYF
TRBJ2-3 TRBV14 CASSESGADTQYF
TRBJ1-1 TRBV6-5 CASRITAGDTEAFF
TRBJ1-2 TRBV5-6 CASNGQGTYGYTF
TRBJ2-3 TRBV10-3 CAISEPPGTDTQYF
TRBJ2-1 TRBV27 CASSLFGQVQSYNEQFF
TRBJ2-2 TRBV6-5 CASSYEGGELFF
TRBJ1-2 TRBV5-6 CASSLDYGYTF
TRBJ2-2 TRBV4-3 CASSQDRTLNAGELFF
TRBJ1-2 TRBV29-1 CSVGGSRVYGYTF
TRBJ2-1 TRBV27 CASSFGSGGQYNEQFF
TRBJ2-2 TRBV29-1 CSVEEAVTGNTGELFF
TRBJ2-1 TRBV6-5 CASSYSTLNLFF
TRBJ1-1 TRBV4-1 CASMGIRGDTEAFF
TRBJ2-3 TRBV14 CASSDRDRGWTDTQYF
TRBJ2-7 TRBV6-5 CASSYVVTGRREQYF
TRBJ1-1 TRBV30 CAWSWQTEAFF
TRBJ2-7 TRBV7-2 CASSLVGTDSYEQYF
TRBJ1-6 TRBV30 CAWSVVMVSDSPLHF
TRBJ1-2 TRBV19 CASNEGTGYTF
TRBJ1-2 TRBV27 CASSLGETNGYTF
TRBJ2-1 TRBV9 CASSVFGRNEQFF
TRBJ2-3 TRBV6-4 CASSEVAGGTDTQYF
TRBJ1-1 TRBV29-1 CSVAGTPDSNTEAFF
TRBJ2-2 TRBV4-1 CASSQATGTSGSHTGELFF
TRBJ2-2 TRBV30 CAWSVSGSYTGELFF
TRBJ1-1 TRBV9 CASSVTGSTEAFF
TRBJ2-6 TRBV19 CASSIISGANVLTF